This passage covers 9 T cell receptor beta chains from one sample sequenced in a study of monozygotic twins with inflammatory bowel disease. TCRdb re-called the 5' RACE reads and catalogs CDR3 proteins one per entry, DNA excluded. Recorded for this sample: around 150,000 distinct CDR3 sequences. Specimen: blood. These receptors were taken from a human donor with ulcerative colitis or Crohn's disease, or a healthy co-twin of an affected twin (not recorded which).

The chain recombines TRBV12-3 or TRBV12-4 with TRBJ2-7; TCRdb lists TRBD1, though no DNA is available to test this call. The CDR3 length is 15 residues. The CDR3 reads CASSVPGQGTYEKYF.

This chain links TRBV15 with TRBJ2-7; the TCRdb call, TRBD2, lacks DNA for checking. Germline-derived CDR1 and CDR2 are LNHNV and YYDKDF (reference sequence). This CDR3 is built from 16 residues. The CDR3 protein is CATSRDSGISSYEQYF.

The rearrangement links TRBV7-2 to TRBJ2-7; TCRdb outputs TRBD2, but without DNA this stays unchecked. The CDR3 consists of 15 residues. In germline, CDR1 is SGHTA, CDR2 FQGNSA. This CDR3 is CASSGSAGGSYEQYF. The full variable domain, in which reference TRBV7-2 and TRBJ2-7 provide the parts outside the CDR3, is GAGVSQSPSNKVTEKGKDVELRCDPISGHTALYWYRQSLGQGLEFLIYFQGNSAPDKSGLPSDRFSAERTGGSVSTLTIQRTQQEDSAVYLCASSGSAGGSYEQYFGPGTRLTVT.

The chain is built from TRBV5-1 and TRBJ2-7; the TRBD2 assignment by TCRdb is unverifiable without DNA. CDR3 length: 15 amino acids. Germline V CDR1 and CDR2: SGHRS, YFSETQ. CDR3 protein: CASSLKLAGRYEQYF.

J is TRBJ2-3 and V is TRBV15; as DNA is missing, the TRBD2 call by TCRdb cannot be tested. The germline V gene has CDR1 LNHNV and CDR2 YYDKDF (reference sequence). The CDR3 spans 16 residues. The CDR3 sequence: CATSRDSGAGGDTQYF.

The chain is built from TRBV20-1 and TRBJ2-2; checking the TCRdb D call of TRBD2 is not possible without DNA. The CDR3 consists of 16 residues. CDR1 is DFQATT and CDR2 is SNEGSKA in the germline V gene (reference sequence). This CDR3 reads CSAPARLGQNTGELFF.

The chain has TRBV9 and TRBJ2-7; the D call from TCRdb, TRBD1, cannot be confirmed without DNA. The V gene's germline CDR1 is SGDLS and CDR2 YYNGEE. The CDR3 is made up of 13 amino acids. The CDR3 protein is CASSPRDSYEQYF. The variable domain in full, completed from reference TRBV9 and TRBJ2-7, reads DSGVTQTPKHLITATGQRVTLRCSPRSGDLSVYWYQQSLDQGLQFLIQYYNGEERAKGNILERFSAQQFPDLHSELNLSSLELGDSALYFCASSPRDSYEQYFGPGTRLTVT.

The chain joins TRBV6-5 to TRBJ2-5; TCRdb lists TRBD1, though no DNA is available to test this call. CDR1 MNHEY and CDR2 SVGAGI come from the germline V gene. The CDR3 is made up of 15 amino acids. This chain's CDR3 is CASSYRRGVGETQYF.

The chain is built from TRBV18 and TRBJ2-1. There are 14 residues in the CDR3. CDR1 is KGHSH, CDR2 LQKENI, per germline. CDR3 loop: CASSPPTENNEQFF.